This T cell receptor (beta chain) came from a study of shared clonotypes between healthy human individuals. The CDR3 runs 18 residues. The V and J ends lost 1 base and 1 base, in that order; junction bases with no gene match: 4. Germline-derived CDR1 and CDR2 are SGHVS and FQNEAQ. The authors split each subset's genomic DNA evenly across several immunoSEQ plates. Libraries were prepared by immunoSEQ multiplex PCR; TCRdb keeps only in-frame clonotypes and omits some of them. The table has around 1.4 million clones, approximately 98.5% seen once. The chain carries TRBV7-8 and TRBJ2-7, with 16 nucleotides matching TRBD2. This TCR was recovered from a man aged 30 to 45 in good health. Sequencing was done on a sample of naive CD4+ T cells sorted from blood. Subset reported: CD45RA+ positively selected. In nucleotides, the CDR3 is TGTGCCAGCAGCTTAGTGGGACTAGCGGGAGGGCCTTCCTACGAGCAGTACTTC. Its translation is CASSLVGLAGGPSYEQYF. Supplemented by reference TRBV7-8 and TRBJ2-7, the full variable domain reads GAGVSQSPRYKVAKRGQDVALRCDPISGHVSLFWYQQALGQGPEFLTYFQNEAQLDKSGLPSDRFFAERPEGSVSTLKIQRTQQEDSAVYLCASSLVGLAGGPSYEQYFGPGTRLTVT.